This T cell receptor beta chain was captured by sequencing in a study of blood T cell repertoires in COVID-19. Trimming left V 2 bases short and J 5 bases short, with 15 bases between. Germline assignment: CDR1 LNHDA and CDR2 SQIVND (reference sequence). The CDR3 is made up of 15 amino acids. This table comes from immunoSEQ multiplex PCR, and its TCRdb copy is limited to in-frame clones, with some not included. The sample yields 200,000 to 250,000 clones, 83% seen once. Sequencing was performed on PBMCs or T cells enriched from blood (not recorded which). The TCR originated in a woman between 50 and 59 years old who had been exposed to COVID-19. V gene TRBV19 combines with J gene TRBJ1-1; D unresolved. Here the CDR3 DNA reads TGTGCCAGTAGTATAATAAGGTCGGGGAAAACTGAAGCTTTCTTT. This translates into CASSIIRSGKTEAFF.